In this sample, the clone carrying this TCR beta chain turned up many times. This record belongs to a study of T cells in Graves' hyperthyroidism and ophthalmopathy. RNA transcripts served as the template for amplifying TCR beta CDR3 regions. RT-PCR in the first round (using the HTBI primer set) targeted the TCR CDR3. MiXCR was run by TCRdb on the multiplex PCR reads, yielding one entry per CDR3 protein. The table lists some 770,000 distinct CDR3 sequences, roughly 15% of them singletons, with about 8.4% in the top ten. Trimming took 0 bases from V and 1 from J; bases not matched to a gene: 1. Germline values: CDR1 SGHTA, CDR2 FQGTGA. This CDR3 is built from 16 residues.

This TCR was recovered from a young man with Graves' hyperthyroidism. Input material: blood. The V call is TRBV7-3, the J call TRBJ2-1; 9 nucleotides align to TRBD2. This CDR3 is CASSLTSGGSYNEQFF. CDR3 sequence (DNA): TGTGCCAGCAGCTTAACTAGCGGGGGATCCTACAATGAGCAGTTCTTC. The whole variable domain, remainder taken from reference TRBV7-3 and TRBJ2-1, is GAGVSQTPSNKVTEKGKYVELRCDPISGHTALYWYRQSLGQGPEFLIYFQGTGAADDSGLPNDRFFAVRPEGSVSTLKIQRTERGDSAVYLCASSLTSGGSYNEQFFGPGTRLTVL.